A single sample gave rise to the 26 T cell receptor beta chains below, sequenced in a study of molecular identifiers for immune sequencing clone quantification. TCRdb independently ran MiXCR on the PCR reads; one entry per CDR3 protein. Of tens of thousands of distinct CDR3 sequences detected, roughly 23% appear once; the ten largest clones hold roughly 0.76%. Source material: naive CD8+ T cells from blood, with Jurkat cell RNA spiked in. As to subset: FACS-sorted CD8+CD4-CCR7+CD45RA+ naive T cells. These receptors came from a human donor in good health. Some libraries in this study had Jurkat cell RNA spiked in.

The V call is TRBV27, the J call TRBJ2-5, with TRBD1 identical over 7 bases. Germline values: CDR1 MNHEY, CDR2 SMNVEV (reference sequence). Germline trimming cut 5 bases from V and 1 base from J; bases unmatched to any gene: 4. The CDR3 length is 14 residues. The CDR3 is CASSPRGSQETQYF. Here the CDR3 DNA reads TGTGCCAGCAGTCCCAGGGGGTCCCAAGAGACCCAGTACTTC.

This chain connects TRBV3-1 to TRBJ1-3; D may be TRBD1 (6 bases). Germline CDR1 LGHDT, CDR2 YNNKEL (reference sequence). This CDR3 spans 16 amino acids. Between the trimmed V and J ends, which lost 0 bases and 3 bases, there was a span of 12 bases. The CDR3: CASSQELRTVGNTIYF. The CDR3 coding sequence is TGTGCCAGCAGCCAAGAACTCCGGACAGTTGGAAACACCATATATTTT.

Only a few counts were recorded for this clonotype. The rearrangement links TRBV30 to TRBJ1-2; no clear D. The CDR3 contains 16 residues. CDR1 GTSNPN and CDR2 SVGIG come from the germline V gene (reference sequence). Trimming pared 0 bases from V and 2 bases from J, leaving 16 bases between. CDR3 loop: CAWSVLFQALNYGYTF. In nucleotides, the CDR3 is TGTGCCTGGAGTGTACTATTCCAGGCTCTAAACTATGGCTACACCTTC.

This chain joins TRBV6-5 and TRBJ2-1, with TRBD1 as a possible D gene (6 bases). Germline V gives CDR1 MNHEY, CDR2 SVGAGI. Trimming left V 1 base short and J 3 bases short, with 10 bases between. This CDR3 spans 15 amino acids. CDR3 sequence: CASSYFQGGYNEQFF. Here the CDR3 DNA reads TGTGCCAGCAGTTACTTTCAAGGGGGCTACAATGAGCAGTTCTTC.

This clonotype came up many times. The genes are TRBV6-2 or TRBV6-3 and TRBJ2-7; no clear D gene. Trimming cost V 6 bases and J 1 base, with 13 bases left between them. Per germline, CDR1 MNHEY and CDR2 SVGEGT. The CDR3 runs 14 residues. DNA of the CDR3: TGTGCCAGCAGCCCCTTGTCCTCATCCTACGAGCAGTACTTC. This gives the protein CASSPLSSSYEQYF.

This clonotype was detected a few times. The germline gene is not matched at one end of the junction; a read error may be the cause. The chain has TRBV6-6 and TRBJ2-7; D may be TRBD1 (6 bases). Germline assignment: CDR1 MNHNY and CDR2 SVGAGI (reference sequence). This CDR3 region has 14 residues. The CDR3 reads CARSPTGPPYEQYF. The CDR3 DNA follows: TGTGCCCGCAGCCCCACAGGGCCCCCCTACGAGCAGTACTTC.

This clonotype was seen at least ten times. This chain joins TRBV6-5 and TRBJ1-1, with D possibly matching TRBD1 (6 bases). The germline V gene has CDR1 MNHEY and CDR2 SVGAGI. V shed 3 bases and J shed 4 bases, with 12 bases lying between them. CDR3 size: 14 residues. The CDR3 region is CASSYQGGSTEAFF. CDR3 DNA: TGTGCCAGCAGTTATCAAGGGGGGAGCACTGAAGCTTTCTTT.

This clonotype was detected ten times or more. The gene calls are TRBV14 and TRBJ2-7; 8 bases are shared with TRBD1. The ends lost 0 bases at V and 3 bases at J; junction bases unmatched: 4. Germline V gene lookup returns CDR1 SGHDN and CDR2 FVKESK. The CDR3 spans 15 residues. The CDR3 is CASSQEADRGYEQYF. CDR3 coding DNA: TGTGCCAGCAGCCAAGAAGCCGACAGGGGCTACGAGCAGTACTTC.

The sample holds a few counts of this clonotype. The chain joins TRBV2 to TRBJ1-5; perhaps TRBD1 as D (6 bases). The CDR3 loop spans 17 amino acids. The ends were cut back, 3 bases at V and 4 bases at J, with 19 bases in the middle. Germline V lookup: CDR1 SNHLY, CDR2 FYNNEI. The CDR3 region has the DNA TGTGCCAGCAGTGATCGAAAGGGGGATTTTGGAAATCAGCCCCAGCATTTT. Its protein is CASSDRKGDFGNQPQHF.

In its sample, this clonotype was seen many times. This chain uses TRBV29-1 with TRBJ1-2, with TRBD1 matching 9 bases. With V trimmed by 3 bases and J by 3 bases, 2 bases remained unmatched. The CDR3 has 13 residues. Germline CDR1 is SQVTM and CDR2 is ANQGSEA. Here the CDR3 reads CSVEGQGHYGYTF. The CDR3 DNA reads as TGCAGCGTTGAGGGACAGGGCCACTATGGCTACACCTTC.

Concerning this clonotype itself: Since a much larger clone is just one base distant, this may be a read error. In DNA form, the CDR3 reads TGTGCCAGCAGCTCCGTCGGACAGGCCGGGGAGCTGTTTTTT. This translates into CASSSVGQAGELFF. The rearrangement links TRBV7-9 to TRBJ2-2; 7 positions agree with TRBD1. CDR3 size: 14 residues. Trimming removed 4 bases from V and 6 bases from J; junction bases left unmatched: 5. Per germline, CDR1 SEHNR and CDR2 FQNEAQ (reference sequence).

Ten or more counts support this clonotype. The rearrangement joins TRBV5-6 to TRBJ1-1; D remains ambiguous. Trimming stripped 4 bases from V and 1 base from J, with 14 bases between. The CDR3 consists of 15 residues. CDR1 and CDR2 (germline): SGHDT, YYEEEE. The CDR3 region is CASSRGPNSNTEAFF. CDR3 DNA sequence: TGTGCCAGCAGCCGCGGCCCTAACTCGAACACTGAAGCTTTCTTT.

This clonotype was seen a handful of times. The chain has TRBV11-3 and TRBJ2-1, with TRBD2 matching over 10 bases. CDR3 size: 14 residues. After removal of 6 bases from V and 7 bases from J, the junction contained 6 bases not matched to a gene. Germline V gene sequence: CDR1 SGHNT, CDR2 YENEEA. The CDR3 nucleotides read TGTGCCAGCAGTCCTAGCGGGGGCGGGAATGAGCAGTTCTTC. This gives the protein CASSPSGGGNEQFF.

This clonotype was seen only a few times. This CDR3 reads CASSLGQGGEQFF. In DNA, the CDR3 is TGTGCCAGCAGTTTGGGACAGGGGGGCGAGCAGTTCTTC. The chain is built from TRBV27 and TRBJ2-1; TRBD1 aligns across 11 bases. Germline V gene data show CDR1 as MNHEY and CDR2 as SMNVEV (reference sequence). The trim removed 3 bases at V and 10 bases at J, leaving 2 bases unmatched. This CDR3 comprises 13 residues.

This clonotype was counted ten times or more. V and J are TRBV6-1 and TRBJ2-7; either TRBD1 or TRBD2 may supply D (5 bases each). CDR3 length equals 15 residues. V was clipped by 6 bases and J by 1 base, with 16 bases between them. The V gene's germline CDR1 is MNHNS and CDR2 SASEGT. The CDR3: CASRYMKGRSYEQYF. DNA of the CDR3: TGTGCCAGCAGGTACATGAAGGGGAGATCCTACGAGCAGTACTTC.

About this clonotype itself: A junction boundary mismatches the germline segment, possibly from a read error. The chain has TRBV19 and TRBJ2-7; tentative D call: TRBD1 (5 bases). CDR1 and CDR2 from the germline V gene are LNHDA and SQIVND (reference sequence). The CDR3 is 15 residues long. CDR3 nucleotides: TGTGCCCGTAGTATAGGCGCAGGGAATTCCTACGCGCAGTCCTTC. Residues: CARSIGAGNSYAQSF.

This clonotype was seen just once. A much larger clone sits a single nucleotide away, making a read error possible. V is TRBV7-2 and J is TRBJ2-5; 7 bases fit TRBD1. CDR3 length: 15 residues. Germline CDR1 SGHTA, CDR2 FQGNSA. The chain's CDR3 is CASRDHRGRREPQYF. The CDR3 DNA is TGTGCCAGCAGAGATCACAGGGGCCGCCGAGAGCCCCAGTACTTC.

This chain connects TRBV19 to TRBJ1-5; unclear D gene. V was shortened by 1 base and J by 7 bases, with 14 bases between the two germline ends. Per the germline V gene, CDR1 is LNHDA and CDR2 is SQIVND (reference sequence). This CDR3 is 15 amino acids long. Here the CDR3 reads CASSIVVRVEQPQHF. DNA for the CDR3: TGTGCCAGTAGTATAGTGGTCCGGGTTGAACAGCCCCAGCATTTT.

This clonotype was counted many times. The J gene is TRBJ2-5, the V gene TRBV7-6; perhaps TRBD1 as D (6 bases). Trimming left V 2 bases short and J 1 base short, with 11 bases between. Germline CDR1 is SGHVS and CDR2 is FNYEAQ. The CDR3 covers 15 residues. Here the CDR3 reads CASSLSTRGQETQYF. The CDR3 DNA follows: TGTGCCAGCAGCTTAAGTACCAGGGGCCAAGAGACCCAGTACTTC.

This clonotype has only a few counts. A much larger clonotype is one base distant, so this may be a read error. The CDR3 does not close with the conserved phenylalanine or tryptophan, likely indicating a read error. The chain couples TRBV5-1 to TRBJ2-5; D is unresolved. The CDR3 is 11 residues long. Germline CDR1 is SGHRS and CDR2 is YFSETQ. Trimming stripped 3 bases from V and 0 bases from J, with 0 bases between. For the CDR3, the DNA is TGCGCCAGCAGCTACCAAGAGACCCAGTACCTC. Its translation is CASSYQETQYL.

Ten or more counts support this clonotype. This chain joins TRBV12-3 or TRBV12-4 and TRBJ1-5; TRBD1 matches at 8 bases. V gave up 5 bases and J gave up 7 bases; unmatched junction bases: 16. The CDR3 length is 17 residues. CDR3 sequence: CASSRTRTGQFEQPQHF. The CDR3 coding sequence is TGTGCCAGCAGTAGAACTCGGACAGGGCAATTTGAGCAGCCCCAGCATTTT.

The table lists this clonotype with a few counts. The chain joins TRBV9 to TRBJ2-3; tentative D call: TRBD2 (5 bases). The CDR3 runs to 14 residues. Trimming took 4 bases from V and 2 from J, leaving 11 bases between them. CDR1 SGDLS and CDR2 YYNGEE come from the germline V gene. CDR3 amino acids: CASSPRLNTDTQYF. The CDR3 DNA reads TGTGCCAGCAGCCCCCGACTAAACACAGATACGCAGTATTTT.

This chain uses TRBV5-1 with TRBJ1-1, with D possibly TRBD1 on 5 matching bases. The CDR3 has 14 amino acids. Trimming removed 3 bases at V and 7 bases at J, with 16 bases between. CDR1 is SGHRS and CDR2 is YFSETQ in the germline V gene. The CDR3 sequence is CASSYRSAGIEAFF. The CDR3 DNA sequence: TGCGCCAGCAGCTACAGGTCGGCGGGGATTGAAGCTTTCTTT.

This clonotype has only a few counts. V is TRBV20-1 and J is TRBJ1-5, with D perhaps matching TRBD1 (5 bases). Trimming cost V 6 bases and J 4 bases, with 16 bases left between them. The CDR3 spans 14 residues. Germline CDR1 and CDR2: DFQATT and SNEGSKA (reference sequence). CDR3 DNA: TGCAGTGCCCCGTTGTTTGGGGCAAATCAGCCCCAGCATTTT. Encoded protein: CSAPLFGANQPQHF.

The sample holds many counts of this clonotype. The rearrangement joins TRBV30 to TRBJ2-1, with no clear D. This CDR3 contains 12 residues. V lost 3 bases, J lost 7 bases, and 10 bases lay in between. Germline V gives CDR1 GTSNPN, CDR2 SVGIG (reference sequence). CDR3 coding DNA: TGTGCCTGGAGCGCGGTCAAGAATGAGCAGTTCTTC. Protein sequence: CAWSAVKNEQFF.

Written as DNA, the CDR3 is TGTGCCAGCAGTTACTTGGCCACCGGTTACGAGCAGTACTTC. Protein product: CASSYLATGYEQYF. The rearrangement joins TRBV6-2 or TRBV6-3 to TRBJ2-7; D is ambiguous. The germline V gene encodes CDR1 MNHEY and CDR2 SVGEGT. The CDR3 has 14 residues. V lost 1 base and J lost 4, with 11 bases in between.